Given below is one T cell receptor beta chain in context. Time point denoted: baseline, week 1 (first vaccination visit). As to treatment: pre-vaccination baseline after standard-of-care therapy. Some clones are missing from TCRdb's copy, which holds only in-frame ones; the method was immunoSEQ multiplex PCR. The profile shows 45,000 to 65,000 clones, approximately 78% of them singletons. This entry is derived from a study of a mutant IDH1 vaccine in newly diagnosed glioma. V lost 1 base and J 8 bases, leaving 11 bases between the germline ends. The CDR3 consists of 14 residues. The germline V gene encodes CDR1 SEHNR and CDR2 FQNEAQ (reference sequence).

The TCR originated in a man aged 18 to 29 with glioma. V usage is TRBV7-9 and J usage is TRBJ2-2; D is perhaps TRBD2 (5 bases). The material sequenced was PBMCs, taken from a glioma patient treated with radiotherapy, temozolomide or both. The CDR3 bases are TGTGCCAGCAGCTTAGGGACTGGGCCAGGGGAGCTGTTTTTT. Translation: CASSLGTGPGELFF.